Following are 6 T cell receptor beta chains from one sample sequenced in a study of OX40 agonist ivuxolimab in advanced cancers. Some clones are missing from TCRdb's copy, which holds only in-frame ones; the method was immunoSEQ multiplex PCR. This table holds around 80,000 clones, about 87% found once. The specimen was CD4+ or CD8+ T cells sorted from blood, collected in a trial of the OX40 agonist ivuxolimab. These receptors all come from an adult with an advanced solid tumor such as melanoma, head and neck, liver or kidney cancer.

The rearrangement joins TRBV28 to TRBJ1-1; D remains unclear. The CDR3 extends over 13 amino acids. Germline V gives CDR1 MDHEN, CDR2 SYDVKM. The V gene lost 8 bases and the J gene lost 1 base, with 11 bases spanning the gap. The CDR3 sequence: CASGSGKNTEAFF. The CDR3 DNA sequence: TGTGCCAGCGGCTCCGGGAAGAACACTGAAGCTTTCTTT.

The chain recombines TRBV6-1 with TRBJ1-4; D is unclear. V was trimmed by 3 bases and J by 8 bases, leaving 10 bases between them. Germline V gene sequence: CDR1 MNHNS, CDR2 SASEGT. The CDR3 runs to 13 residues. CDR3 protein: CASSEARNEKLFF. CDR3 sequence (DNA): TGTGCCAGCAGTGAGGCGCGGAACGAAAAACTGTTTTTT.

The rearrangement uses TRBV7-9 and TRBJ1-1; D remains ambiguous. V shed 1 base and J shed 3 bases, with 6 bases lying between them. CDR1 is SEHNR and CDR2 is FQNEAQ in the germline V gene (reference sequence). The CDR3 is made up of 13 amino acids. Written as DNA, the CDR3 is TGTGCCAGCAGCTTAGTAACGGACACTGAAGCTTTCTTT. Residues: CASSLVTDTEAFF.

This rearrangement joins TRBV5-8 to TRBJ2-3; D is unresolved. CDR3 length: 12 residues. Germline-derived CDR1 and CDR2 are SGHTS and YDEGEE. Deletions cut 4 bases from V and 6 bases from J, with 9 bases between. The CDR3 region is CASSPNPDTQYF. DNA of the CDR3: TGTGCCAGCAGCCCCAATCCCGATACGCAGTATTTT.

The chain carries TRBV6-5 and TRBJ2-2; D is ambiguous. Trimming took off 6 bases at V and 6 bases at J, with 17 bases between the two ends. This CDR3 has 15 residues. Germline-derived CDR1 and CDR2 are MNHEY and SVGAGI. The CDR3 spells CASSSPSDGPGELFF. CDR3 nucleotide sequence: TGTGCCAGCAGCTCCCCCTCGGATGGGCCCGGGGAGCTGTTTTTT.

The CDR3 loop reads CASSPMGGSAEAFF. CDR3 nucleotides: TGTGCCAGCAGCCCAATGGGGGGTTCGGCTGAAGCTTTCTTT. The chain uses TRBV5-6 and TRBJ1-1, with D perhaps matching TRBD1 (5 bases). Germline-derived CDR1 and CDR2 are SGHDT and YYEEEE. Deletions cut 4 bases from V and 6 bases from J, with 16 bases between. This CDR3 has 14 amino acids.